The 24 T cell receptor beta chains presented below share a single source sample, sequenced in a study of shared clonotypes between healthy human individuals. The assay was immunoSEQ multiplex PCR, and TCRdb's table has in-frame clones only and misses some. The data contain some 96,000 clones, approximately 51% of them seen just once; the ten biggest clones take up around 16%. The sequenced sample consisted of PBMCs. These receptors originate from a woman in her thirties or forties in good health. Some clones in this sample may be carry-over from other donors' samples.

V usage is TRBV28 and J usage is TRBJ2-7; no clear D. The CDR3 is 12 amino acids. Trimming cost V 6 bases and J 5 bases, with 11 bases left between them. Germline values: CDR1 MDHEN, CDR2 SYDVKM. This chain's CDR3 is CASSHPPNEQYF. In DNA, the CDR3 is TGTGCCAGCAGCCACCCGCCAAACGAGCAGTACTTC.

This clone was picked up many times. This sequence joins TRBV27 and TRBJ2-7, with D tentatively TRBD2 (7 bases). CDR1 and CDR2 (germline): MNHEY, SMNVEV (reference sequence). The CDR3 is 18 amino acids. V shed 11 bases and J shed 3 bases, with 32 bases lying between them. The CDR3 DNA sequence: TGTGCCTCTACAAAAGGCCAGGGGAGCTACGGGAGGAGCTACGAGCAGTACTTC. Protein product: CASTKGQGSYGRSYEQYF.

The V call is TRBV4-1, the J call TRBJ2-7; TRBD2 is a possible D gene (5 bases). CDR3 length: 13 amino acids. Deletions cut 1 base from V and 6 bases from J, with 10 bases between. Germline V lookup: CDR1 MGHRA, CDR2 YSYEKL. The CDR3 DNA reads TGCGCCAGCAGCCAAGTGGGAGCTTTCGAGCAGTACTTC. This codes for CASSQVGAFEQYF.

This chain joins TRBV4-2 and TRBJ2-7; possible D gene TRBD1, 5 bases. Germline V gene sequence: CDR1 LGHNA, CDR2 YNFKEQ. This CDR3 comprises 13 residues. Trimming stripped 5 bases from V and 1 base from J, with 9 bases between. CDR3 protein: CASSFRQSYEQYF. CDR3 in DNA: TGTGCCAGCAGCTTTCGACAGTCCTACGAGCAGTACTTC.

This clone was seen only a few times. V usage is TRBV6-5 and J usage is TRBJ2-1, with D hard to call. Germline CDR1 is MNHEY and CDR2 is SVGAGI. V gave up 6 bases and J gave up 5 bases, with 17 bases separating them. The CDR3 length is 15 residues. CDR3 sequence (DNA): TGTGCCAGCAGCCTACCACTTCGGGTCCACAATGAGCAGTTCTTC. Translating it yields CASSLPLRVHNEQFF.

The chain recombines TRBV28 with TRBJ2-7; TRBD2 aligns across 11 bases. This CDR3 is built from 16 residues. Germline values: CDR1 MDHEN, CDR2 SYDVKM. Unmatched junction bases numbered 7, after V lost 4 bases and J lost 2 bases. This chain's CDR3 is CASSSGASGRPYEQYF. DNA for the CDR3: TGTGCCAGCAGTTCAGGGGCTAGCGGGAGGCCCTACGAGCAGTACTTC.

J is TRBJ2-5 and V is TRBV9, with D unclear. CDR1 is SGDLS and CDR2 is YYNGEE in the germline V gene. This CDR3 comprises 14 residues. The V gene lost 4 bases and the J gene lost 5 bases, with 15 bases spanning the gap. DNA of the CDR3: TGTGCCAGCAGCACCCCAGGCTCCGCCGAGACCCAGTACTTC. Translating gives CASSTPGSAETQYF.

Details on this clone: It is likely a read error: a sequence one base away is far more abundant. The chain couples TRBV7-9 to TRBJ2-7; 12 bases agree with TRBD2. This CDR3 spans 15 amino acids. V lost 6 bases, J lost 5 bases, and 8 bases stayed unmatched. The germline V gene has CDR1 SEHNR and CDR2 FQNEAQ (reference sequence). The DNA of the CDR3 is TGTGCCAGCAGTGAAGGACTAGCGGGATCCCACGAGCAGTACTTC. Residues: CASSEGLAGSHEQYF.

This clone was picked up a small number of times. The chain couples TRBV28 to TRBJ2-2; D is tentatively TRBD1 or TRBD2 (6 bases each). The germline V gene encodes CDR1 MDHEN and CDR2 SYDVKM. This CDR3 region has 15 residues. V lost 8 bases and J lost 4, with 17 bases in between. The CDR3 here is CASGRPGAGTGELFF. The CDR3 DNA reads TGTGCCAGCGGCCGACCGGGGGCAGGCACCGGGGAGCTGTTTTTT.

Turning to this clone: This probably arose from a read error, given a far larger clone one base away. The CDR3 reads CAGETKETQYF. The DNA of the CDR3 is TGTGCCGGGGAAACAAAAGAGACCCAGTACTTC. This chain joins TRBV30 and TRBJ2-5; D is ambiguous. The CDR3 consists of 11 residues. Germline V gives CDR1 GTSNPN, CDR2 SVGIG (reference sequence). V was pared by 8 bases and J by 3 bases, with 10 bases between.

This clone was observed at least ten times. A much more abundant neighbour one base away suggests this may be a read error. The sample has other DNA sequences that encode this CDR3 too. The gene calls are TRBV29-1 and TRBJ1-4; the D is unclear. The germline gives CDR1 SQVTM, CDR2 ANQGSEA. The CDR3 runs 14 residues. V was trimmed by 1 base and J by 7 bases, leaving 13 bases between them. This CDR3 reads CSVEAVGGVEKLFF. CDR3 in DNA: TGCAGCGTTGAAGCGGTGGGAGGCGTTGAAAAACTGTTTTTT.

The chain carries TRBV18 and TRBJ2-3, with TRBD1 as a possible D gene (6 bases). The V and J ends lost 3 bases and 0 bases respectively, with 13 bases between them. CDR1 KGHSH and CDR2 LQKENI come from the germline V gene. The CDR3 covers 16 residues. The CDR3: CASSPDTGQSTDTQYF. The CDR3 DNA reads TGTGCCAGCTCACCTGACACCGGACAGAGCACAGATACGCAGTATTTT.

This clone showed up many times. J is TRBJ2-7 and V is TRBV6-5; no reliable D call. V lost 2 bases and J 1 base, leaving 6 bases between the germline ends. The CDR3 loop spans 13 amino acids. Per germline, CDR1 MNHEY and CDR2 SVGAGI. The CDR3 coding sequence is TGTGCCAGCAGTTACCGGTCGTCCTACGAGCAGTACTTC. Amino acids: CASSYRSSYEQYF.

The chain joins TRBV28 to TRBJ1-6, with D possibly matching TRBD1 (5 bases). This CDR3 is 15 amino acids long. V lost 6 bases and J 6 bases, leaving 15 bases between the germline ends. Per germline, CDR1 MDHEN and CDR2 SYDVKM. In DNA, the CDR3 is TGTGCCAGCAGCGACCTCGACAGAAGTAATTCACCCCTCCACTTT. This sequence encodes CASSDLDRSNSPLHF.

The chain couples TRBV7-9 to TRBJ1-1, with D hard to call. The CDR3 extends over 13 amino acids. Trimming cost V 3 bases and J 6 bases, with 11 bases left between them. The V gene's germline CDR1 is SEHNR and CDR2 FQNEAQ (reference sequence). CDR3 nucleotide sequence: TGTGCCAGCAGCTTCGGCGGAAAGGCTGAAGCTTTCTTT. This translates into CASSFGGKAEAFF. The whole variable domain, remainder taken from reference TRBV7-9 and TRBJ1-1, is DTGVSQNPRHKITKRGQNVTFRCDPISEHNRLYWYRQTLGQGPEFLTYFQNEAQLEKSRLLSDRFSAERPKGSFSTLEIQRTEQGDSAMYLCASSFGGKAEAFFGQGTRLTVV.

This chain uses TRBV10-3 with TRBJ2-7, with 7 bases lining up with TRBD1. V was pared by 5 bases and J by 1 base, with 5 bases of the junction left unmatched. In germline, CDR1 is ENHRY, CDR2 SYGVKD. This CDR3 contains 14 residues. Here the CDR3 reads CAISPSTGSYEQYF. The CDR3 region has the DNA TGTGCCATCAGTCCCTCGACAGGGTCCTACGAGCAGTACTTC.

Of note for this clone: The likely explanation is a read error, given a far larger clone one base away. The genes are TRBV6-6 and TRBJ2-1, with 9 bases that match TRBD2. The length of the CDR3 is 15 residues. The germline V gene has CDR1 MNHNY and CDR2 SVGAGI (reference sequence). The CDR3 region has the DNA TGTGCCATCAGTTACGTGGGTCTAGCGGGACTTCAGCAGTTCTTC. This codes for CAISYVGLAGLQQFF.

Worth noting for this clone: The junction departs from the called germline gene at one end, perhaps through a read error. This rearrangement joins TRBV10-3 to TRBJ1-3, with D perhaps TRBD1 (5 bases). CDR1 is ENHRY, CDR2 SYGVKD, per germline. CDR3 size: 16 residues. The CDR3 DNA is TGTGCCAGCAGTTACTCGATCGTGGGGGCTGGAAACACCATATATTTT. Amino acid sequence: CASSYSIVGAGNTIYF.

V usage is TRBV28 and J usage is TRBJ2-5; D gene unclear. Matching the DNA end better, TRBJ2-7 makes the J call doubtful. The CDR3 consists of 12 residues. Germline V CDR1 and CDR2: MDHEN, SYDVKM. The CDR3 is CASSRAFHEQYF. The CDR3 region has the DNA TGTGCCAGCAGTCGGGCCTTCCACGAGCAGTACTTC.

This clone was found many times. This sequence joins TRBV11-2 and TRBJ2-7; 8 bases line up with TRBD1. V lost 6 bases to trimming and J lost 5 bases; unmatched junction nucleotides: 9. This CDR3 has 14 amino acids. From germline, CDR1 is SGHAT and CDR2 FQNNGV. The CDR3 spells CASRIQGGLDEQYF. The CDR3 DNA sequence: TGTGCCAGCAGGATACAGGGGGGATTGGACGAGCAGTACTTC.

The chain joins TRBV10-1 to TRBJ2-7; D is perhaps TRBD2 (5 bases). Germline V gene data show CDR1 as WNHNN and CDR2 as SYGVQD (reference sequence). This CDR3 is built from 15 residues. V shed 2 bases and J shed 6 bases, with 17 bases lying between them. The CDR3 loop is CASSEGGVGAVEQYF. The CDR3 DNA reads TGCGCCAGCAGTGAGGGTGGTGTGGGAGCGGTCGAGCAGTACTTC.

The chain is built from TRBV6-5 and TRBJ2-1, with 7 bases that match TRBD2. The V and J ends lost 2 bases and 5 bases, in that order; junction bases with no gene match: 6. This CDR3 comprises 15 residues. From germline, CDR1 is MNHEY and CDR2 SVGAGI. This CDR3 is CASSYTSSGNNEQFF. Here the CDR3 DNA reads TGTGCCAGCAGTTACACCTCTAGCGGAAACAATGAGCAGTTCTTC.

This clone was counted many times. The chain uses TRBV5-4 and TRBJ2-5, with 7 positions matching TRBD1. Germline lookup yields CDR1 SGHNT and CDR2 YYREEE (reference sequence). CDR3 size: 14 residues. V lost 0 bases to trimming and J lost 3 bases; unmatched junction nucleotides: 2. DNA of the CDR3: TGTGCCAGCAGCTTGGGGGACAGAGAAGAGACCCAGTACTTC. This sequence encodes CASSLGDREETQYF.

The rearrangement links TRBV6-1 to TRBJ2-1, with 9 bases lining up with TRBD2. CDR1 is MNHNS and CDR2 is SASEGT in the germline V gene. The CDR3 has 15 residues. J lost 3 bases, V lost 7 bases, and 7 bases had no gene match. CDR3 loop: CASTREGGNYNEQFF. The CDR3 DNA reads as TGTGCCAGCACGCGGGAGGGAGGCAACTACAATGAGCAGTTCTTC.